This TCR beta chain was sequenced for a study of shared clonotypes between healthy human individuals. Study-wide results and caveats: Specimens sampled were limited to blood, with tissue repertoires likely differing.

Turning to this clone: Its antigen is still unknown.

TCRdb keeps only in-frame clones here, not all; method: immunoSEQ multiplex PCR. The sample shows fewer than 2.5 million clones, 93% of them seen only once. The sample was naive CD4+ T cells from PBMCs. Subset indicated: CD45RA+ positively selected. The clonotype comes from a man younger than 35 in good health. Some clones in this sample may be carry-over from other donors' samples.

For the CDR3, the DNA is TGTGCCAGCAGCCTCGCCGGGACTGCGGAAAAACTGTTTTTT. Translated: CASSLAGTAEKLFF. The chain links TRBV7-6 to TRBJ1-4; tentative D call: TRBD1 (5 bases). The CDR3 spans 14 residues. CDR1 is SGHVS and CDR2 is FNYEAQ in the germline V gene. Trimming took 5 bases from V and 8 from J, leaving 15 bases between them.